This entry lists 7 T cell receptor beta chains sequenced from one sample in a study of T cells in Graves' hyperthyroidism and ophthalmopathy. It was RNA transcripts that yielded the amplified TCR beta CDR3 regions. HTBI primers were employed in a first-round RT-PCR of the TCR CDR3. One entry per CDR3 protein results from TCRdb running MiXCR on the multiplex PCR reads. The table has some 370,000 distinct CDR3 sequences, 11% to 15% seen once. Material for sequencing was blood. Receptor source: a man aged 50-59 years with Graves' ophthalmopathy.

This clonotype was seen ten or more times. The chain recombines TRBV12-3 or TRBV12-4 with TRBJ1-4; 9 bases are shared with TRBD1. The J segment lost 0 bases and the V segment lost 1 base, leaving 0 bases of the junction unmatched. The CDR3 sequence is 16 residues long. CDR3 nucleotide sequence: TGTGCCAGCAGTTTAGGACAGGGGGCAACTAATGAAAAACTGTTTTTT. It specifies CASSLGQGATNEKLFF.

The chain recombines TRBV6-5 with TRBJ2-7; D might be TRBD2 (6 bases). Trimming took off 1 base at V and 0 bases at J, with 13 bases between the two ends. The germline V gene encodes CDR1 MNHEY and CDR2 SVGAGI. The CDR3 is 16 residues long. CDR3 bases: TGTGCCAGCAGTTACTGGAGGGGAAAGGGCTCCTACGAGCAGTACTTC. Translated: CASSYWRGKGSYEQYF.

There are a few counts of this clonotype. The rearrangement uses TRBV5-1 and TRBJ2-3, with TRBD2 matching 11 bases. The V gene's germline CDR1 is SGHRS and CDR2 YFSETQ. The CDR3 has 16 amino acids. Losses at the gene ends were 4 bases for V and 2 bases for J; bases not matched to a gene: 6. In nucleotides, the CDR3 is TGCGCCAGCAGCACGGGACTAGCGGATTACACAGATACGCAGTATTTT. Its protein product is CASSTGLADYTDTQYF.

This clonotype was observed at least ten times. This sequence joins TRBV11-3 and TRBJ1-3; the D is unclear. Trimming stripped 4 bases from V and 4 bases from J, with 11 bases between. The CDR3 sequence is 14 residues long. The germline V gene has CDR1 SGHNT and CDR2 YENEEA. The CDR3 sequence is CASSSKVSGNTIYF. DNA for the CDR3: TGTGCCAGCAGCTCTAAGGTCTCCGGAAACACCATATATTTT.

This clonotype has more than one count but fewer than ten. The genes are TRBV4-2 and TRBJ1-6; D not certain. The length of the CDR3 is 15 residues. Trimming took 0 bases from V and 6 from J, leaving 9 bases between them. Germline V CDR1 and CDR2: LGHNA, YNFKEQ. CDR3 loop: CASSQDGRFNSPLHF. CDR3 in DNA: TGTGCCAGCAGCCAAGATGGACGGTTTAATTCACCCCTCCACTTT.

This clonotype was observed many times. V is TRBV3-1 and J is TRBJ2-7; 7 nucleotides line up with TRBD2. The CDR3 covers 15 residues. V was pared by 1 base and J by 0 bases, with 3 bases of the junction left unmatched. CDR1 is LGHDT and CDR2 is YNNKEL in the germline V gene (reference sequence). The CDR3 here is CASSQAGTNSYEQYF. CDR3 in DNA: TGTGCCAGCAGCCAAGCCGGGACTAACTCCTACGAGCAGTACTTC.

Only a few counts were recorded for this clonotype. The chain couples TRBV5-1 to TRBJ2-5; 10 bases line up with TRBD2. Losses at the gene ends were 4 bases for V and 4 bases for J; bases not matched to a gene: 7. Looked up from germline, CDR1 is SGHRS and CDR2 is YFSETQ. The CDR3 is 15 amino acids. The CDR3 is CASSSLAGVGETQYF. The CDR3 DNA reads as TGCGCCAGCAGCAGTCTAGCGGGAGTTGGAGAGACCCAGTACTTC.